This passage covers 17 T cell receptor beta chains from one sample sequenced in a study of Ad26.COV2.S vaccination and SARS-CoV-2 variants. Treatment here: 19 received Ad26.COV2.S at low or high dose, single or two shots; 5 received placebo; per-sample allocation not given. The investigators took samples on day 63 after the first vaccine or placebo injection. Produced via immunoSEQ multiplex PCR; TCRdb's table is partial and in-frame only. The profile shows 200,000 to 300,000 clones, 87% of them singletons. The sequenced sample was peripheral blood, obtained in a trial of Ad26.COV2.S vaccine versus placebo. These receptors all come from a person between 18 and 65 years old who received the Ad26.COV2.S COVID-19 vaccine or a placebo.

The rearrangement uses TRBV4-1 and TRBJ2-4, with 15 bases identical to TRBD2. In germline, CDR1 is MGHRA, CDR2 YSYEKL. The trim removed 3 bases at V and 2 bases at J, leaving 5 bases unmatched. The CDR3 is made up of 18 amino acids. The CDR3 spells CASSQGLAGGRPKNIQYF. CDR3 in DNA: TGCGCCAGCAGCCAGGGACTAGCGGGAGGTAGACCCAAAAACATTCAGTACTTC.

V usage is TRBV6-4 and J usage is TRBJ2-6; D might be TRBD1 (6 bases). This CDR3 comprises 18 residues. Germline V gene data show CDR1 as MRHNA and CDR2 as SNTAGT. V lost 0 bases to trimming and J lost 0 bases, with 12 bases between them. The CDR3 reads CASSDSETGVSGANVLTF. CDR3 coding DNA: TGTGCCAGCAGTGACTCGGAGACAGGCGTCTCTGGGGCCAACGTCCTGACTTTC.

The rearrangement uses TRBV5-1 and TRBJ2-5; 10 bases align to TRBD1. Unmatched junction bases numbered 7, after V lost 7 bases and J lost 4 bases. Germline assignment: CDR1 SGHRS and CDR2 YFSETQ. The CDR3 is 14 residues long. CDR3 sequence: CASYTRTGGETQYF. Here the CDR3 DNA reads TGCGCCAGCTATACCCGGACAGGGGGAGAGACCCAGTACTTC.

The J gene is TRBJ2-1, the V gene TRBV4-3, with TRBD2 matching over 7 bases. The CDR3 is 16 residues long. The V and J ends lost 1 base and 3 bases, in that order; junction bases with no gene match: 6. Germline V gives CDR1 LGHNA, CDR2 YSLEER. CDR3 bases: TGCGCCAGCAGCCAAGTGTCTAGCGGAATCTACAATGAGCAGTTCTTC. Amino acids: CASSQVSSGIYNEQFF.

The gene calls are TRBV4-1 and TRBJ2-2; D gene ambiguous. Germline V CDR1 and CDR2: MGHRA, YSYEKL. This CDR3 is 13 amino acids long. The germline V and J ends were trimmed by 1 base and 5 bases, with 5 bases remaining between them. The CDR3 sequence: CASSQVVTGELFF. CDR3 coding DNA: TGCGCCAGCAGCCAAGTAGTAACCGGGGAGCTGTTTTTT.

This sequence joins TRBV2 and TRBJ2-7, with 8 bases aligning to TRBD2. J lost 3 bases, V lost 1 base, and 5 bases had no gene match. Germline CDR1 is SNHLY and CDR2 is FYNNEI. The CDR3 has 15 amino acids. DNA of the CDR3: TGTGCCAGCAGTGAAGAGATAAGCGGGAGCTACGAGCAGTACGTC. This translates into CASSEEISGSYEQYV.

The chain is built from TRBV11-2 and TRBJ2-7; D is unclear. The ends were cut back, 8 bases at V and 5 bases at J, with 10 bases in the middle. The CDR3 is 11 residues long. The germline gives CDR1 SGHAT, CDR2 FQNNGV. The CDR3 protein is CASGLPHEQYF. The CDR3 nucleotides read TGTGCCAGCGGGCTCCCCCACGAGCAGTACTTC.

The V gene is TRBV5-4, the J gene TRBJ1-1, with D unresolved. CDR3 length: 13 amino acids. Trimming took off 2 bases at V and 3 bases at J, with 8 bases between the two ends. Germline assignment: CDR1 SGHNT and CDR2 YYREEE (reference sequence). The CDR3 DNA reads TGTGCCAGCAGCTTATCCAAGGACACTGAAGCTTTCTTT. This translates into CASSLSKDTEAFF.

The table lists this clone with many counts. The genes are TRBV6-4 and TRBJ2-3, with TRBD2 identical over 8 bases. CDR1 MRHNA and CDR2 SNTAGT come from the germline V gene. The CDR3 extends over 15 amino acids. The V segment lost 4 bases and the J segment 1 base; nucleotides outside the gene matches: 4. CDR3 region: CASSAAAGGTDTQYF. The CDR3 bases are TGTGCCAGCAGTGCTGCAGCGGGGGGCACAGATACGCAGTATTTT.

Written as DNA, the CDR3 is TGTGCCACCAGCAGAGATTGGGGGGGATCCTACAATGAGCAGTTCTTC. Its translation: CATSRDWGGSYNEQFF. The chain joins TRBV15 to TRBJ2-1; 7 positions agree with TRBD2. Germline loops: CDR1 LNHNV, CDR2 YYDKDF (reference sequence). The CDR3 contains 16 residues. Trimming took 0 bases from V and 1 from J; bases not matched to a gene: 3.

The chain recombines TRBV23-1 with TRBJ2-5, with 9 bases aligning to TRBD1. TRBV23-1 falls under the ORF class, with uncertain function. Unmatched junction bases numbered 10, after V lost 7 bases and J lost 1 base. CDR3 size: 16 residues. Here the CDR3 reads CASTRGQGLFQETQYF. Here the CDR3 DNA reads TGCGCCAGCACCCGTGGACAGGGGCTTTTCCAAGAGACCCAGTACTTC.

This clone has only one observation. The chain has TRBV7-9 and TRBJ1-1, with D perhaps TRBD1 (5 bases). Germline V gene data show CDR1 as SEHNR and CDR2 as FQNEAQ (reference sequence). The CDR3 runs 15 residues. Trimming took 4 bases from V and 1 from J, leaving 13 bases between them. The CDR3 DNA follows: TGTGCCAGCAGCTCCTCAGACAGTCGGAACACTGAAGCTTTCTTT. This gives the protein CASSSSDSRNTEAFF.

This chain connects TRBV5-1 to TRBJ2-7, with D possibly called TRBD1 or TRBD2 (6 bases each). V lost 6 bases and J lost 2, with 15 bases in between. Germline assignment: CDR1 SGHRS and CDR2 YFSETQ. The CDR3 has 14 amino acids. The CDR3 DNA reads as TGCGCCAGCACGAAGGGGGGCAGAACCTACGAGCAGTACTTC. Its translation is CASTKGGRTYEQYF.

This clone occurred a few times. The rearrangement links TRBV7-9 to TRBJ2-2, with TRBD2 matching 7 bases. Trimming at V came to 0 bases and at J to 2 bases, leaving 3 bases not matched to a gene. CDR3 length: 16 residues. In germline, CDR1 is SEHNR, CDR2 FQNEAQ (reference sequence). CDR3 loop: CASSLASGVNTGELFF. The DNA of the CDR3 is TGTGCCAGCAGCTTAGCCAGCGGGGTTAACACCGGGGAGCTGTTTTTT.

This chain connects TRBV7-3 to TRBJ2-1; maybe TRBD1 (6 bases). The germline CDR1 and CDR2 sequences are SGHTA and FQGTGA. Trimming pared 1 base from V and 7 bases from J, leaving 8 bases between. This CDR3 contains 13 residues. The CDR3 nucleotides read TGTGCCAGCAGCTTAAGACAGGAAAATGAGCAGTTCTTC. Protein product: CASSLRQENEQFF.

The chain recombines TRBV6-2 or TRBV6-3 with TRBJ2-2, with 9 bases lining up with TRBD2. The CDR3 covers 18 residues. The germline CDR1 and CDR2 sequences are MNHEY and SVGEGT. V trimming: 4 bases; J trimming: 2 bases; junction bases outside the gene matches: 11. The CDR3 sequence: CASSSPSGREGNTGELFF. The CDR3 nucleotides are TGTGCCAGCAGTTCTCCCTCTGGGCGGGAGGGCAACACCGGGGAGCTGTTTTTT.

This chain joins TRBV18 and TRBJ1-4; possibly TRBD1 for D (5 bases). This CDR3 contains 15 residues. Per germline, CDR1 KGHSH and CDR2 LQKENI. V lost 2 bases and J 4 bases, leaving 11 bases between the germline ends. CDR3 in DNA: TGTGCCAGCTCACCAACCGGGACCCTTAATGAAAAACTGTTTTTT. Translated, it gives CASSPTGTLNEKLFF.